This is a list of T cell receptor beta chains from one sample in a study of CD8+ T cells in alopecia areata. This table comes from immunoSEQ multiplex PCR, and its TCRdb copy is limited to in-frame clones, with some not included. This sample carries some 110,000 clones, around 64% of them seen once, and the ten largest clones take about 3%. Sequencing used CD4+ T cells sorted from blood. These receptors all come from a human donor in good health. Each CDR3 is given with its conserved first and last residue. Each record gives: J gene, clone size, D gene, V gene, CDR3 protein, CDR3 DNA. A D gene is named only where the DNA matches it firmly. The size field is filled for only some rows; it gives once, few, many or a size class.

>TRBJ1-2|NA|NA|TRBV29-1
CSVERALGYGYTF
TGCAGCGTCGAGCGGGCCCTCGGCTATGGCTACACCTTC
>TRBJ1-2|NA|NA|TRBV4-1
CASRRDVSSHYGYTF
TGCGCCAGCCGTCGGGACGTCTCTTCCCACTATGGCTACACCTTC
>TRBJ1-2|NA|NA|TRBV7-6
CASSLDTNYGYTF
TGTGCCAGCAGCTTAGACACCAACTATGGCTACACCTTC
>TRBJ1-5|NA|NA|TRBV2
CASRARGGQPQHF
TGTGCCAGCAGGGCACGTGGCGGGCAGCCCCAGCATTTT
>TRBJ2-5|NA|TRBD1|TRBV30
CAWSSGQPQETQYF
TGTGCCTGGAGTTCGGGACAGCCCCAAGAGACCCAGTACTTC
>TRBJ2-5|NA|NA|TRBV5-4
CASSSFDGNQYF
TGTGCCAGCAGCTCTTTTGACGGGAACCAGTACTTC
>TRBJ1-1|NA|NA|TRBV29-1
CSVESRMNTEAFF
TGCAGCGTTGAAAGTAGAATGAACACTGAAGCTTTCTTT
>TRBJ2-7|NA|NA|TRBV30
CAWSRQTPYEQYF
TGTGCCTGGAGTAGACAGACCCCCTACGAGCAGTACTTC
>TRBJ2-3|NA|NA|TRBV5-4
CASSAGQVQYF
TGTGCCAGCAGCGCGGGACAAGTGCAGTATTTT
>TRBJ2-7|NA|NA|TRBV7-8
CASSLNGAPEAEQYF
TGTGCCAGCTCCCTGAACGGGGCCCCCGAAGCCGAGCAGTACTTC
>TRBJ2-3|NA|NA|TRBV5-4
CASSQESGAPTDTQYF
TGTGCCAGCAGCCAGGAGTCGGGGGCCCCCACAGATACGCAGTATTTT
>TRBJ2-5|NA|NA|TRBV5-1
CASSLDAGVDETQYF
TGCGCCAGCAGCTTGGATGCCGGGGTTGATGAGACCCAGTACTTC
>TRBJ1-6|once|TRBD1|TRBV2
CASSDGGQLNSPLHF
TGTGCCAGCAGTGATGGGGGACAGTTGAATTCACCCCTCCACTTT
>TRBJ2-5|few|TRBD2|TRBV6-1
CASWTGGETQYF
TGTGCCAGCTGGACGGGGGGAGAGACCCAGTACTTC
>TRBJ2-5|once|NA|TRBV4-1
CASSQDQGETQYF
TGCGCCAGCAGCCAAGATCAAGGAGAGACCCAGTACTTC
>TRBJ1-2|NA|NA|TRBV15
CATSPTRAEGYGYTF
TGTGCCACCAGTCCGACACGCGCGGAAGGATATGGCTACACCTTC
>TRBJ2-7|NA|TRBD2|TRBV11-2
CASSLDIWLAGSGEQYF
TGTGCCAGCAGCTTAGATATTTGGCTAGCGGGCTCGGGGGAGCAGTACTTC
>TRBJ2-7|few|NA|TRBV4-1
CASSQEMGTVPLYEQYF
TGCGCCAGCAGCCAAGAGATGGGGACGGTCCCACTCTACGAGCAGTACTTC
>TRBJ2-6|NA|TRBD2|TRBV5-1
CASSAGRGQISGANVLTF
TGCGCCAGCAGCGCGGGGAGGGGCCAAATCTCTGGGGCCAACGTCCTGACTTTC
>TRBJ1-1|NA|NA|TRBV5-1
CASTALAVNTEAFF
TGCGCCAGCACCGCATTGGCAGTGAACACTGAAGCTTTCTTT
>TRBJ2-7|NA|TRBD1|TRBV29-1
CSVEGTGGEQYF
TGCAGCGTTGAAGGGACAGGGGGCGAGCAGTACTTC
>TRBJ1-5|NA|TRBD1|TRBV25-1
CASSATGDRNQPQHF
TGTGCCAGCAGTGCCACAGGGGACCGCAATCAGCCCCAGCATTTT
>TRBJ1-4|NA|NA|TRBV23-1
CASSQRSRGIFVKLFF
TGCGCCAGCAGTCAACGGTCCCGGGGGATTTTTGTAAAACTGTTTTTT
>TRBJ2-3|NA|NA|TRBV7-2
CASSLDAVSLGDTQYF
TGTGCCAGCAGCTTAGATGCGGTCTCCCTTGGGGATACGCAGTATTTT
>TRBJ1-2|once|TRBD1|TRBV13
CASSQWTGDRVTF
TGTGCCAGCAGCCAGTGGACAGGGGACAGAGTCACCTTC
>TRBJ2-2|NA|TRBD2|TRBV6-5
CASSSRTSRGTGELFF
TGTGCCAGCAGTTCCCGGACTAGTCGAGGCACCGGGGAGCTGTTTTTT
>TRBJ1-5|NA|TRBD1|TRBV30
CAWSKGATQPQHF
TGTGCCTGGAGTAAGGGGGCCACCCAGCCCCAGCATTTT
>TRBJ2-3|NA|NA|TRBV10-3
CAISGLRADTQYF
TGTGCCATCAGTGGACTGCGTGCAGATACGCAGTATTTT
>TRBJ2-3|NA|TRBD2|TRBV25-1
CASKSAGGRTDTQYF
TGTGCCAGCAAGTCCGCGGGGGGGCGCACAGATACGCAGTATTTT
>TRBJ2-7|NA|TRBD1|TRBV14
CASRLQGTGEQYF
TGTGCCAGCAGACTACAGGGGACAGGCGAGCAGTACTTC
>TRBJ2-5|NA|TRBD2|TRBV7-2
CASSLGGLAAETQYF
TGTGCCAGCAGCTTAGGGGGACTAGCGGCAGAGACCCAGTACTTC
>TRBJ1-1|NA|NA|TRBV9
CASSVGGQKNTEAFF
TGTGCCAGCAGCGTAGGAGGGCAGAAGAACACTGAAGCTTTCTTT
>TRBJ2-1|many|NA|TRBV2
CASSRDGNYNEQFF
TGTGCCAGCAGTCGGGACGGGAATTACAATGAGCAGTTCTTC
>TRBJ1-1|NA|NA|TRBV29-1
CSVGPPNTEAFF
TGCAGCGTGGGTCCGCCGAACACTGAAGCTTTCTTT
>TRBJ1-6|NA|NA|TRBV25-1
CASSELSNSPLHF
TGTGCCAGCAGTGAATTGTCGAATTCACCCCTCCACTTT
>TRBJ2-5|NA|TRBD2|TRBV5-1
CASSLVPSGGGQETQYF
TGCGCCAGCAGCTTGGTCCCTAGCGGGGGGGGCCAAGAGACCCAGTACTTC
>TRBJ2-7|NA|TRBD1|TRBV14
CASSHRDRGISRYEQYF
TGTGCCAGCAGCCACCGGGACAGGGGAATCTCCCGCTACGAGCAGTACTTC
>TRBJ2-2|few|NA|TRBV29-1
CSVEQGNTGELFF
TGCAGCGTTGAACAGGGGAACACCGGGGAGCTGTTTTTT
>TRBJ2-6|few|TRBD2|TRBV30
CAWTGGTGANVLTF
TGTGCCTGGACCGGGGGGACGGGGGCCAACGTCCTGACTTTC
>TRBJ2-7|NA|TRBD2|TRBV5-1
CASSLAGTSSYEQYF
TGCGCCAGCAGCTTGGCCGGGACTAGCAGCTACGAGCAGTACTTC
>TRBJ1-1|NA|NA|TRBV10-3
CAISESGLNTEAFF
TGTGCCATCAGTGAGTCTGGACTGAACACTGAAGCTTTCTTT
>TRBJ2-4|NA|NA|TRBV5-4
CASSPTGGPKNIQYF
TGTGCCAGCAGCCCCACCGGGGGGCCCAAAAACATTCAGTACTTC
>TRBJ2-5|NA|TRBD1|TRBV7-2
CASSLRQGRETQYF
TGTGCCAGCAGCTTAAGACAGGGGCGAGAGACCCAGTACTTC